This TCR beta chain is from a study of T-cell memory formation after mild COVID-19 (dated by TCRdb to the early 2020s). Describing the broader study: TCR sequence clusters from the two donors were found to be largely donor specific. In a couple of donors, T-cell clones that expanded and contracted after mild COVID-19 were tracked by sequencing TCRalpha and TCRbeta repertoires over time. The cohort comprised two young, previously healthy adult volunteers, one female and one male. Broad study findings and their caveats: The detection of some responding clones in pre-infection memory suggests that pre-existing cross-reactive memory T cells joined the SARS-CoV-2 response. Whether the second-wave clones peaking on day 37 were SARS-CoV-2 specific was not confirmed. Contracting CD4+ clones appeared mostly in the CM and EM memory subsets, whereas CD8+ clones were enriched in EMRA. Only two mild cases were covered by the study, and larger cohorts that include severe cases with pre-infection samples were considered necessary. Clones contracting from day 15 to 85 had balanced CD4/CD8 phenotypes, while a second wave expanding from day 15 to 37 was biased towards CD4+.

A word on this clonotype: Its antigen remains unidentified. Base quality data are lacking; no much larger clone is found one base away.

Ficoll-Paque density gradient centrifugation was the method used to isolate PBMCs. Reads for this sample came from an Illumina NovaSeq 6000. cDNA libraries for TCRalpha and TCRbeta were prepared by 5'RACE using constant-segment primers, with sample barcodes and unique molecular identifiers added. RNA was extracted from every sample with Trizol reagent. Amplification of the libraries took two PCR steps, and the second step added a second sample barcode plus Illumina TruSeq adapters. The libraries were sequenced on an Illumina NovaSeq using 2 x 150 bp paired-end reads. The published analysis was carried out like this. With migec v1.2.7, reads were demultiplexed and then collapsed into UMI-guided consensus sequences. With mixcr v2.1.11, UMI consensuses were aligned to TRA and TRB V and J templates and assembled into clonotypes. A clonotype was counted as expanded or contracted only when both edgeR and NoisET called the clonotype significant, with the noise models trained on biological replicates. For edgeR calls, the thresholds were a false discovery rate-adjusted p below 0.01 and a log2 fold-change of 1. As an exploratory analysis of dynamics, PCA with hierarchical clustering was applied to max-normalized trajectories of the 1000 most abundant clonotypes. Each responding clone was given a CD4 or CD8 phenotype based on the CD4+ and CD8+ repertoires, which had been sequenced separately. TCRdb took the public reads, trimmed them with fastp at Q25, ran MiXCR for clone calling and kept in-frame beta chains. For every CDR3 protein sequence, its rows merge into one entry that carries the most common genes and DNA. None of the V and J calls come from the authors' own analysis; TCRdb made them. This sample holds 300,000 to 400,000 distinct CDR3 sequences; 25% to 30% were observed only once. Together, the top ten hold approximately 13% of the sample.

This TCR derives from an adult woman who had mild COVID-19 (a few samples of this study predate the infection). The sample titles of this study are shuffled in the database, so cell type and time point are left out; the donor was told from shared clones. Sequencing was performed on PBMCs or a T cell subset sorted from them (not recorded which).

The CDR3 region: CASSQVWGTSNQPQHF. The nucleotide sequence reads TGTGCCAGCAGCCAAGTCTGGGGGACTAGCAATCAGCCCCAGCATTTT. This chain joins TRBV4-2 to TRBJ1-5; tentative D gene TRBD1, with 5 bases matching. CDR1 and CDR2 are read off the germline V gene as LGHNA and YNFKEQ. V and J lose 1 base and 0 bases, and a span of 10 bases separates them. The CDR3 starts with the cysteine, ends with the phenylalanine, and has 16 residues. Only CDR3 DNA remains: 48 bases, in frame from the first base.